In this sample, the clone carrying this T cell receptor beta chain turned up once. The CDR3 contains 14 residues. Trimming stripped 0 bases from V and 2 bases from J, with 8 bases between. From germline, CDR1 is SGHAT and CDR2 FQNNGV. This entry is derived from a study of blood T cell repertoires in COVID-19. Across the whole study: Material from acute and convalescent COVID-19 was sourced from the United States, Italy and Spain. T cells, B-cell-depleted T cells, or PBMCs supplied cDNA or gDNA.

Source study methods: Reference gene primer amplification gave estimated nucleated cell counts. Sequenced by immunoSEQ multiplex PCR; TCRdb stores in-frame clones only, minus some. D and trimming come from the DNA, and the V and J calls and clone size come from that table. This table has some 250,000 clones, around 83% appearing once. Sequenced: peripheral blood. The chain employs TRBV11-2 and TRBJ2-7; D remains ambiguous. The origin of this receptor is a young woman with acute or convalescent COVID-19. The CDR3 loop reads CASSLDHFAYEQYF. DNA for the CDR3: TGTGCCAGCAGCTTAGACCATTTTGCCTACGAGCAGTACTTC.